This T cell receptor beta chain was recovered during a study of response to subunit inactivated influenza vaccine. Study-level points and caveats: New T cells are recruited in small numbers by each seasonal influenza vaccination, according to the authors' suggestion.

TCRdb reprocessed the RT-PCR reads via MiXCR and lists one record per CDR3 protein. Counted here are about 580,000 distinct CDR3 sequences, around 15% occurring once; the ten biggest clones make up around 10%. The CDR3 is made up of 13 amino acids. Unmatched junction bases numbered 6, after V lost 4 bases and J lost 10 bases. The germline V gene has CDR1 KGHDR and CDR2 SFDVKD. This clonotype has just a few counts. What it binds is unknown. The V call is TRBV24-1, the J call TRBJ2-1; 7 nucleotides align to TRBD1. This TCR was sampled from a man aged 45 to 65 who received an inactivated influenza vaccine. The sequences come from PBMCs from blood, collected approximately 13 days after vaccination. The CDR3 nucleotides are TGTGCCACCAGTGAACGGGACAGCGAAGAGCAGTTCTTC. Translated, it gives CATSERDSEEQFF.